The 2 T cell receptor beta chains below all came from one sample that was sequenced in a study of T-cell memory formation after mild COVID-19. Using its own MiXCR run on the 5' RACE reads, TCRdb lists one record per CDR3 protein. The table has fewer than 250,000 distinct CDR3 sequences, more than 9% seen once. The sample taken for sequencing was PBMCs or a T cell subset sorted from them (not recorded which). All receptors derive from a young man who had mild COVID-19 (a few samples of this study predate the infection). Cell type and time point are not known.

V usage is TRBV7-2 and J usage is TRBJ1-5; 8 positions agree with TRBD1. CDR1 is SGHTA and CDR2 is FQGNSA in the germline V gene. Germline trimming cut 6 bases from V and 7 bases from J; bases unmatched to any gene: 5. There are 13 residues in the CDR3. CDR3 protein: CASSPQGEQPQHF. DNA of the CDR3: TGTGCCAGCAGTCCACAGGGGGAACAGCCCCAGCATTTT.

CDR3 in amino acids: CSAYAGRGTDTQYF. DNA for the CDR3: TGCAGTGCATACGCAGGGCGCGGTACAGATACGCAGTATTTT. This rearrangement joins TRBV20-1 to TRBJ2-3; weak D call: TRBD1 (5 bases). Germline CDR1 reads DFQATT; CDR2 reads SNEGSKA (reference sequence). The CDR3 extends over 14 amino acids. Between the trimmed V and J ends, which lost 6 bases and 3 bases, there was a span of 16 bases.